This entry concerns a single T cell receptor beta chain. Some clones are missing from TCRdb's copy, which holds only in-frame ones; the method was immunoSEQ multiplex PCR. Counted here are about 83,000 clones, about 96% occurring once; the ten biggest clones make up about 0.31%. This specimen belongs to a study of technical replicates of blood from several donors. Germline CDR1 reads SGHAT; CDR2 reads FQNNGV. The ends lost 1 base at V and 3 bases at J; junction bases unmatched: 3. The CDR3 is 15 amino acids. The gene calls are TRBV11-2 and TRBJ2-7; 10 nucleotides align to TRBD2. The sample consisted of T cells isolated from PBMCs. The clonotype was recovered from a human donor in good health. CDR3 amino acids: CASSLGASGSYEQYF. The CDR3 region has the DNA TGTGCCAGCAGCTTAGGGGCTAGCGGGAGCTACGAGCAGTACTTC.